The sequence of this T cell receptor (beta chain) was determined in a study of T cells in Graves' hyperthyroidism and ophthalmopathy. The V end lost 10 bases, the J end lost 14 bases, and 12 bases lay between the germline ends. This CDR3 has 10 amino acids. CDR1 and CDR2 from the germline V gene are SNHLY and FYNNEI. Participants, patients aged 18 to 65, had newly diagnosed hyperthyroidism with a duration under 2 months. This clonotype was observed many times. RNA transcripts gave rise to amplified TCR beta CDR3 regions. In the first-round RT-PCR of the TCR CDR3, the HTBI primer set was used. TCRdb re-called the multiplex PCR reads with MiXCR, one entry per CDR3 protein. The profile shows about 560,000 distinct CDR3 sequences, 35% to 55% of them singletons.

V and J are TRBV2 and TRBJ1-6; D may be TRBD1 (5 bases). Sample: peripheral blood or thyroid tissue (not recorded which). The receptor was isolated from a woman younger than 30 with Graves' hyperthyroidism. The CDR3, as DNA: TGTGCCACCCGGGGGGAATCCCTCCACTTT. It is translated as CATRGESLHF.